One sample yielded the 28 T cell receptor beta chains listed below, sequenced in a study of blood T cell repertoires in COVID-19. The repertoire was sequenced with immunoSEQ multiplex PCR; TCRdb's copy has only in-frame clones and lacks some. The sample has roughly 220,000 clones, around 83% seen once; the top ten hold around 3%. Input material: peripheral blood. The receptors stem from a middle-aged man who had recovered from COVID-19.

The chain recombines TRBV28 with TRBJ1-3; D is undetermined. Germline V gene data show CDR1 as MDHEN and CDR2 as SYDVKM. Trimming took off 2 bases at V and 4 bases at J, with 18 bases between the two ends. This CDR3 has 17 amino acids. CDR3 residues: CASSLGSAITRGNTIYF. Here the CDR3 DNA reads TGTGCCAGCAGTTTAGGGTCCGCAATCACGAGGGGAAACACCATATATTTT. Variable domain in full (rest from reference TRBV28 and TRBJ1-3): DVKVTQSSRYLVKRTGEKVFLECVQDMDHENMFWYRQDPGLGLRLIYFSYDVKMKEKGDIPEGYSVSREKKERFSLILESASTNQTSMYLCASSLGSAITRGNTIYFGEGSWLTVV.

A few counts support this clone. V is TRBV5-1 and J is TRBJ1-2; possible D gene TRBD1, 5 bases. V was shortened by 0 bases and J by 2 bases, with 14 bases between the two germline ends. There are 16 residues in the CDR3. Germline V gene lookup returns CDR1 SGHRS and CDR2 YFSETQ. CDR3 bases: TGCGCCAGCAGCTTGGCCGCAGGACAAGTCAACTATGGCTACACCTTC. This translates into CASSLAAGQVNYGYTF. The entire variable domain, with the rest obtained from reference TRBV5-1 and TRBJ1-2, is as follows: KAGVTQTPRYLIKTRGQQVTLSCSPISGHRSVSWYQQTPGQGLQFLFEYFSETQRNKGNFPGRFSGRQFSNSRSEMNVSTLELGDSALYLCASSLAAGQVNYGYTFGSGTRLTVV.

This rearrangement joins TRBV18 to TRBJ2-7; 10 nucleotides match TRBD1. Germline CDR1 is KGHSH and CDR2 is LQKENI. The CDR3 runs to 14 residues. With 5 bases clipped from V and 3 bases from J, the junction kept 4 bases outside the gene matches. CDR3 sequence: CASSSRTGGYEQYF. CDR3 in DNA: TGTGCCAGCTCATCCCGGACAGGGGGCTACGAGCAGTACTTC.

The chain is built from TRBV28 and TRBJ2-5; 9 bases agree with TRBD1. Germline V gene lookup returns CDR1 MDHEN and CDR2 SYDVKM. CDR3 length equals 15 residues. V shed 7 bases, J shed 5 bases, and the junction held 11 bases outside the gene matches. Here the CDR3 reads CASTPYTGGAETQYF. CDR3 coding DNA: TGTGCCAGCACCCCTTATACAGGGGGCGCCGAGACCCAGTACTTC.

This clone came up once. Written as DNA, the CDR3 is TGTGCCAGCTCTGGACAGGCTGAGACCCAGTACTTC. It translates to CASSGQAETQYF. The rearrangement links TRBV18 to TRBJ2-5, with 7 bases that match TRBD1. CDR1 is KGHSH, CDR2 LQKENI, per germline. This CDR3 contains 12 residues. The V gene end was trimmed by 6 bases and the J gene end by 5 bases; junction bases not matched to a gene: 3. Based on the CDR3 plus reference TRBV18 and TRBJ2-5, the full variable domain is NAGVMQNPRHLVRRRGQEARLRCSPMKGHSHVYWYRQLPEEGLKFMVYLQKENIIDESGMPKERFSAEFPKEGPSILRIQQVVRGDSAAYFCASSGQAETQYFGPGTRLLVL.

This chain uses TRBV11-2 with TRBJ2-1, with TRBD2 matching 13 bases. This CDR3 has 17 residues. J gave up 7 bases and V 2 bases, and 8 bases lay outside the gene matches. In germline, CDR1 is SGHAT, CDR2 FQNNGV. The CDR3 loop reads CASSLKLAGGPGNEQFF. The CDR3 nucleotides are TGTGCCAGCAGCTTAAAACTAGCGGGAGGGCCGGGGAATGAGCAGTTCTTC.

This clone was picked up one time. J is TRBJ1-1 and V is TRBV27; D unresolved. Germline values: CDR1 MNHEY, CDR2 SMNVEV (reference sequence). Trimming took 0 bases from V and 0 from J, leaving 8 bases between them. The CDR3 runs to 15 residues. The CDR3 DNA reads as TGTGCCAGCAGTTTATCGCCGGTGATGAACACTGAAGCTTTCTTT. Its protein product is CASSLSPVMNTEAFF.

This clone has just one count. The chain combines TRBV10-3 with TRBJ2-7; 8 nucleotides agree with TRBD1. Per germline, CDR1 ENHRY and CDR2 SYGVKD. The CDR3 runs to 15 residues. The junction had 8 bases not matched to a gene; V was cut back by 3 bases and J by 4 bases. CDR3 sequence reads: CAISDKDRAVYEQYF. DNA of the CDR3: TGTGCCATCAGTGATAAGGACAGGGCAGTATACGAGCAGTACTTC.

V usage is TRBV30 and J usage is TRBJ2-7; D is possibly TRBD2 (6 bases). Germline CDR1 and CDR2: GTSNPN and SVGIG (reference sequence). V lost 2 bases to trimming and J lost 0 bases, with 14 bases between them. The CDR3 has 15 amino acids. The CDR3 bases are TGTGCCTGGAGTCCTGGCGGGGCTGGCTCCTACGAGCAGTACTTC. It codes for CAWSPGGAGSYEQYF.

The rearrangement links TRBV28 to TRBJ2-7; 7 nucleotides match TRBD1. The germline CDR1 and CDR2 sequences are MDHEN and SYDVKM. The CDR3 covers 14 residues. V trimming: 3 bases; J trimming: 1 base; junction bases outside the gene matches: 3. CDR3 sequence reads: CASSFRDRSYEQYF. CDR3 sequence (DNA): TGTGCCAGCAGTTTCCGGGACAGATCCTACGAGCAGTACTTC.

The chain couples TRBV5-8 to TRBJ2-1, with 10 bases matching TRBD2. V lost 4 bases, J lost 2 bases, and 3 bases stayed unmatched. CDR3 length: 15 residues. Looked up from germline, CDR1 is SGHTS and CDR2 is YDEGEE. Here the CDR3 reads CASSPGLAAYNEQFF. CDR3 DNA sequence: TGTGCCAGCAGCCCTGGACTAGCGGCCTACAATGAGCAGTTCTTC.

The chain has TRBV28 and TRBJ1-2, with D possibly matching TRBD1 (5 bases). The V gene lost 6 bases and the J gene lost 3 bases, with 17 bases spanning the gap. The CDR3 length is 15 residues. CDR1 is MDHEN, CDR2 SYDVKM, per germline. The CDR3 protein is CASRDPAGVDYGYTF. CDR3 nucleotides: TGTGCCAGCAGGGACCCTGCGGGGGTCGACTATGGCTACACCTTC.

The V gene is TRBV6-1, the J gene TRBJ1-4; D is possibly TRBD1 (6 bases). Germline V gene sequence: CDR1 MNHNS, CDR2 SASEGT. This CDR3 contains 14 residues. V lost 1 base, J lost 4 bases, and 7 bases lay in between. The CDR3, as DNA: TGTGCCAGCAGTGAAGGGACAGTTAATGAAAAACTGTTTTTT. Protein: CASSEGTVNEKLFF.

J is TRBJ2-3 and V is TRBV29-1; TRBD1 matches 7 bases. CDR1 is SQVTM and CDR2 is ANQGSEA in the germline V gene. This CDR3 has 15 residues. The junction had 8 bases not matched to a gene; V was cut back by 4 bases and J by 1 base. This chain's CDR3 is CSVGRGGLGTDTQYF. CDR3 sequence (DNA): TGCAGCGTTGGTAGAGGGGGCTTGGGCACAGATACGCAGTATTTT.

This rearrangement joins TRBV4-1 to TRBJ1-5; D is possibly TRBD1 (6 bases). Germline CDR1 is MGHRA and CDR2 is YSYEKL. V gave up 0 bases and J gave up 7 bases, with 16 bases separating them. CDR3 length equals 16 residues. The CDR3 DNA follows: TGCGCCAGCAGCCAAGATCCAGGGGTCCTTTCCCAGCCCCAGCATTTT. Translation: CASSQDPGVLSQPQHF.

The chain carries TRBV7-2 and TRBJ2-1; 13 positions match TRBD2. The V segment lost 6 bases and the J segment 8 bases; nucleotides outside the gene matches: 13. The germline V gene has CDR1 SGHTA and CDR2 FQGNSA. The length of the CDR3 is 17 residues. The CDR3 nucleotides are TGTGCCAGCAGATCCAGACTAGCGGGAGGCCTAGGGGATGAGCAGTTCTTC. Protein: CASRSRLAGGLGDEQFF.

The chain combines TRBV5-5 with TRBJ2-7, with D perhaps matching TRBD1 (6 bases). This CDR3 contains 14 residues. The V end was cut by 0 bases, the J end by 4 bases, with 11 bases between. Germline V gene sequence: CDR1 SGHKS, CDR2 YYEKEE (reference sequence). CDR3 DNA sequence: TGTGCCAGCAGCTTGGTGGGGGCCGGGTACGAGCAGTACTTC. This codes for CASSLVGAGYEQYF.

V gene TRBV19 combines with J gene TRBJ2-4; 9 bases line up with TRBD1. The CDR3 has 17 residues. Germline CDR1 reads LNHDA; CDR2 reads SQIVND (reference sequence). The junction had 11 bases not matched to a gene; V was cut back by 5 bases and J by 3 bases. DNA of the CDR3: TGTGCCAGTAGTCCGGACCGACCGGGACAGGGCAAAAACATTCAGTACTTC. This sequence encodes CASSPDRPGQGKNIQYF.

V gene TRBV29-1 combines with J gene TRBJ2-2; D might be TRBD1 (5 bases). Germline CDR1 reads SQVTM; CDR2 reads ANQGSEA. This CDR3 spans 12 amino acids. V lost 3 bases to trimming and J lost 4 bases, with 6 bases between them. CDR3 DNA: TGCAGCGTTGAGGGGCCCACCGGGGAGCTGTTTTTT. It codes for CSVEGPTGELFF.

The chain joins TRBV2 to TRBJ2-5, with TRBD2 matching 13 bases. This CDR3 contains 15 residues. J lost 5 bases, V lost 4 bases, and 4 bases had no gene match. CDR1 is SNHLY and CDR2 is FYNNEI in the germline V gene. This chain's CDR3 is CASSGTSGRFETQYF. For the CDR3, the DNA is TGTGCCAGCAGTGGGACTAGCGGGAGATTTGAGACCCAGTACTTC.

The chain carries TRBV28 and TRBJ2-7; tentative D call: TRBD2 (6 bases). The CDR3 sequence is 13 residues long. The germline V gene has CDR1 MDHEN and CDR2 SYDVKM. Trimming removed 1 base from V and 3 bases from J, with 7 bases in between. For the CDR3, the DNA is TGTGCCAGCAGTTTATTGGGGGGCTACGAGCAGTACTTC. It is translated as CASSLLGGYEQYF.

The gene calls are TRBV6-5 and TRBJ2-3; TRBD1 is a possible D gene (6 bases). Germline V gene lookup returns CDR1 MNHEY and CDR2 SVGAGI. This CDR3 contains 15 residues. V gave up 4 bases and J gave up 0 bases, with 11 bases separating them. The CDR3 loop reads CASSSGQSSTDTQYF. DNA for the CDR3: TGTGCCAGCAGTTCCGGACAGTCTAGCACAGATACGCAGTATTTT.

Concerning this clone: In the same sample, other DNA sequences code for this CDR3. The V call is TRBV6-5, the J call TRBJ2-1; D may be TRBD2 (5 bases). Looked up from germline, CDR1 is MNHEY and CDR2 is SVGAGI. The CDR3 contains 16 residues. With 2 bases removed from V and 0 bases from J, the gap between germline ends came to 11 bases. The CDR3 DNA sequence: TGTGCCAGCAGTTACCTAGCAGCTAGCTCCTACAATGAGCAGTTCTTC. Protein: CASSYLAASSYNEQFF.

The gene calls are TRBV18 and TRBJ2-5; the D is unclear. The V end was cut by 0 bases, the J end by 5 bases, with 7 bases between. The CDR3 consists of 13 residues. CDR1 and CDR2 from the germline V gene are KGHSH and LQKENI. CDR3 protein: CASSPPVLETQYF. CDR3 DNA: TGTGCCAGCTCACCACCCGTTCTGGAGACCCAGTACTTC.

This chain links TRBV27 with TRBJ2-7; D perhaps matches TRBD2 (6 bases). The germline V gene encodes CDR1 MNHEY and CDR2 SMNVEV (reference sequence). This CDR3 is 14 amino acids long. V was trimmed by 3 bases and J by 3 bases, leaving 12 bases between them. The CDR3 sequence: CASSLSGRVYEQYF. The CDR3 region has the DNA TGTGCCAGCAGTTTGTCCGGGAGAGTCTACGAGCAGTACTTC.

The chain couples TRBV5-1 to TRBJ2-5, with D maybe TRBD1 (5 bases). V was pared by 5 bases and J by 5 bases, with 13 bases between. Per germline, CDR1 SGHRS and CDR2 YFSETQ. CDR3 length: 13 amino acids. Here the CDR3 reads CASSWQGTETQYF. The DNA for the CDR3 is TGCGCCAGCAGTTGGCAGGGTACGGAGACCCAGTACTTC.

The chain employs TRBV5-1 and TRBJ2-2; 10 positions match TRBD2. The CDR3 has 15 residues. J gave up 5 bases and V 2 bases, and 3 bases lay outside the gene matches. The V gene's germline CDR1 is SGHRS and CDR2 YFSETQ. The CDR3 loop is CASSLLAGTTGELFF. The CDR3 DNA reads as TGCGCCAGCAGCTTACTAGCGGGAACAACCGGGGAGCTGTTTTTT.

This clone was detected a few times. The chain uses TRBV4-1 and TRBJ2-2, with D unresolved. Trimming took 3 bases from V and 8 from J, leaving 10 bases between them. This CDR3 is built from 13 residues. Germline V CDR1 and CDR2: MGHRA, YSYEKL. The CDR3, as DNA: TGCGCCAGCAGCCACGCGAAGCCTGGGGAGCTGTTTTTT. It translates to CASSHAKPGELFF.